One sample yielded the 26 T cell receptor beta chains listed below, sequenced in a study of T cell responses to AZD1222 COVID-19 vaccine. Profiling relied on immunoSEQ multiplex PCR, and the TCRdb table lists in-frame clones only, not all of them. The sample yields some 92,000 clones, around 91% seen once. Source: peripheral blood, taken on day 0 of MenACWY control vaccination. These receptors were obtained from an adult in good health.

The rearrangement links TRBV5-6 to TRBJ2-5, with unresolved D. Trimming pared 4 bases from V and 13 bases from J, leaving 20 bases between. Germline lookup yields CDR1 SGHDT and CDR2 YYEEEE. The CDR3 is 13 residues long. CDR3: CASSLQSIHNPYF. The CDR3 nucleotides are TGTGCCAGCAGCCTCCAGAGTATTCATAATCCGTACTTC.

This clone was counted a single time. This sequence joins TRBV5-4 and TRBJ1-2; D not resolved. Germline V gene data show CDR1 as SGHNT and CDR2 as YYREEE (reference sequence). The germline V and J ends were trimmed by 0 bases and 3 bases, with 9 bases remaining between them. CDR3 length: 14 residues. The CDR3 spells CASSLETSDYGYTF. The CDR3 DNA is TGTGCCAGCAGCTTGGAGACTTCGGACTATGGCTACACCTTC.

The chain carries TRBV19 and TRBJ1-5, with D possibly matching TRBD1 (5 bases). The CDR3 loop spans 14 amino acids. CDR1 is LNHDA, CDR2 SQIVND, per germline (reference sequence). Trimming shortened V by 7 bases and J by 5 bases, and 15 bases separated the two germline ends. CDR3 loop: CASNRDGAYQPQHF. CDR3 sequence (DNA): TGTGCCAGTAATAGGGACGGGGCTTATCAGCCCCAGCATTTT.

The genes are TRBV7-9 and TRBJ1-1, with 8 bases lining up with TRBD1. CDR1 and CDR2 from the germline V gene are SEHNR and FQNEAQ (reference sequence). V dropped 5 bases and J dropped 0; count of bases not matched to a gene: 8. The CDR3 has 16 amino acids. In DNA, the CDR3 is TGTGCCAGCAGCCTTTCAGGGGGCGCGGTGAACACTGAAGCTTTCTTT. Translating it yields CASSLSGGAVNTEAFF.

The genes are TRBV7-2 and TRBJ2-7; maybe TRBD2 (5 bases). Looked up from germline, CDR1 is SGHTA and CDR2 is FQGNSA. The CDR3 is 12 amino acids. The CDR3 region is CARATSSYEQYF. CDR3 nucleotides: TGTGCGAGGGCTACGTCGAGCTACGAGCAGTACTTC.

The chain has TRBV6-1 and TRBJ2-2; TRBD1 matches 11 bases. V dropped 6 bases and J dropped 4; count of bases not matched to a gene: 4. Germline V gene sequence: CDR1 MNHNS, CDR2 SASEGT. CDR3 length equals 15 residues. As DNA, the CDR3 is TGTGCCAGCAGAAACGGACAGGGGGCCACCGGGGAGCTGTTTTTT. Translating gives CASRNGQGATGELFF.

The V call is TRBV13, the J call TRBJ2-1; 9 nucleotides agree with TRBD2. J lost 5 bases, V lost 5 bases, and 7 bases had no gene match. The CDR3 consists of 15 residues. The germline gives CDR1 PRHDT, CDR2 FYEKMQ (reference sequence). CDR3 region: CASSAWTSADNEQFF. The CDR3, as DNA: TGTGCCAGCAGCGCCTGGACTAGCGCCGACAATGAGCAGTTCTTC.

CDR3 sequence reads: CASSPTGGTEAFF. Written as DNA, the CDR3 is TGTGCCAGCTCACCTACGGGGGGCACTGAAGCTTTCTTT. The chain combines TRBV18 with TRBJ1-1; TRBD1 is a possible D gene (5 bases). V lost 3 bases, J lost 4 bases, and 9 bases lay in between. The CDR3 consists of 13 residues. The germline V gene has CDR1 KGHSH and CDR2 LQKENI. The variable domain in full, completed from reference TRBV18 and TRBJ1-1, reads NAGVMQNPRHLVRRRGQEARLRCSPMKGHSHVYWYRQLPEEGLKFMVYLQKENIIDESGMPKERFSAEFPKEGPSILRIQQVVRGDSAAYFCASSPTGGTEAFFGQGTRLTVV.

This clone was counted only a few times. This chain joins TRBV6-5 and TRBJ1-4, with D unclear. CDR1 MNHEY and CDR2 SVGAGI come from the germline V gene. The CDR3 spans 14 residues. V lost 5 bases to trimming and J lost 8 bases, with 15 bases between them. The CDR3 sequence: CASSTSGGTEKLFF. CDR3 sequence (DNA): TGTGCCAGCAGTACCTCAGGAGGTACGGAAAAACTGTTTTTT.

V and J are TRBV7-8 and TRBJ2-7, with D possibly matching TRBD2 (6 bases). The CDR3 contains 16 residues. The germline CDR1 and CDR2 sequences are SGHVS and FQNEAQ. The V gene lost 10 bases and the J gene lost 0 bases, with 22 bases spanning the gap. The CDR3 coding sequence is TGTGCCACCCAGAGGGCCGGGAGCAGACTCTCCTACGAGCAGTACTTC. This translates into CATQRAGSRLSYEQYF.

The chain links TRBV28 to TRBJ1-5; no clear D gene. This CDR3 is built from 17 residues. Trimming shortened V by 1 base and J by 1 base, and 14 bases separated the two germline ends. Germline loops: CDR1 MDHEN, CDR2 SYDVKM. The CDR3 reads CASSLSLASGSNQPQHF. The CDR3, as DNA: TGTGCCAGCAGTTTATCCCTGGCCAGCGGAAGCAATCAGCCCCAGCATTTT. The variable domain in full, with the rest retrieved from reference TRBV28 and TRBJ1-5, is DVKVTQSSRYLVKRTGEKVFLECVQDMDHENMFWYRQDPGLGLRLIYFSYDVKMKEKGDIPEGYSVSREKKERFSLILESASTNQTSMYLCASSLSLASGSNQPQHFGDGTRLSIL.

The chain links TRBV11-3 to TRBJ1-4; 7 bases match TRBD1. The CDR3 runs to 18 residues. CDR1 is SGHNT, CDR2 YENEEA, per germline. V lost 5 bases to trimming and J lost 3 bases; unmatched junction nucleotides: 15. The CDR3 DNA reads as TGTGCCAGCAGCACCATCGACAGGGTAGAAATGCCTAATGAAAAACTGTTTTTT. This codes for CASSTIDRVEMPNEKLFF.

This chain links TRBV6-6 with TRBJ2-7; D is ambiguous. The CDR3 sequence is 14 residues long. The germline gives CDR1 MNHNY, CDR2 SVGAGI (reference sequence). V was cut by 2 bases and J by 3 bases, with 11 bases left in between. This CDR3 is CASSYGADYYEQYF. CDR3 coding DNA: TGTGCCAGCAGTTACGGTGCGGATTACTACGAGCAGTACTTC.

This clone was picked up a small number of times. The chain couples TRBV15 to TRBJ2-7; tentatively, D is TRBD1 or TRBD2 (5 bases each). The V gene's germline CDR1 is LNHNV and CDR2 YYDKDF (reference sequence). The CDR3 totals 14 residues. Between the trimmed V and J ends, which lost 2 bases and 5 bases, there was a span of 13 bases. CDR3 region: CATSRLGPEDEQYF. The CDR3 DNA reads TGTGCCACCAGCAGACTGGGACCAGAAGACGAGCAGTACTTC.

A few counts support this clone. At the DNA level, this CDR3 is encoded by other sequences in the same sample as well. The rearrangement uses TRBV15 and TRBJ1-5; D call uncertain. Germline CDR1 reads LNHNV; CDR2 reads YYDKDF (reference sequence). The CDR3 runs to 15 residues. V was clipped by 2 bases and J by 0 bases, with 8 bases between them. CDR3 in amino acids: CATSRPGPSNQPQHF. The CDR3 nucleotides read TGTGCCACCAGCAGACCTGGACCTAGCAATCAGCCCCAGCATTTT.

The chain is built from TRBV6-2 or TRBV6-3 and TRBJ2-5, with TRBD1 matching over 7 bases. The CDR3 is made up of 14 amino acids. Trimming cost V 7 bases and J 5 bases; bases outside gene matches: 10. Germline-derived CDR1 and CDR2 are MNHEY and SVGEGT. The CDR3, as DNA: TGTGCCAGCACCCCGGGACAGCTTTGGGAGACCCAGTACTTC. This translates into CASTPGQLWETQYF.

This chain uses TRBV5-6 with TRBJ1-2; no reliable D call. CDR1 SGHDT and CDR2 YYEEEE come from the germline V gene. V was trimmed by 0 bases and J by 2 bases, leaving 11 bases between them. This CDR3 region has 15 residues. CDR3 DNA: TGTGCCAGCAGCTTGGCCCGGAATTTAAACTATGGCTACACCTTC. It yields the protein CASSLARNLNYGYTF.

The CDR3 spells CSVEELTGAAEAFF. The CDR3 nucleotides read TGCAGCGTTGAAGAATTGACAGGGGCCGCTGAAGCTTTCTTT. The rearrangement joins TRBV29-1 to TRBJ1-1; 8 bases align to TRBD1. The V segment lost 0 bases and the J segment 6 bases; nucleotides outside the gene matches: 6. The CDR3 loop spans 14 amino acids. Per germline, CDR1 SQVTM and CDR2 ANQGSEA.

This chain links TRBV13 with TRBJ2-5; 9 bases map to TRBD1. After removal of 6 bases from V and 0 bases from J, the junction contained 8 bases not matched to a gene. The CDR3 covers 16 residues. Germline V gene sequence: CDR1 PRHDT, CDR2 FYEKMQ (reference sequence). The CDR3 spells CASRPRTGADQETQYF. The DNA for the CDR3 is TGTGCCAGCAGACCCAGGACAGGGGCCGACCAAGAGACCCAGTACTTC.

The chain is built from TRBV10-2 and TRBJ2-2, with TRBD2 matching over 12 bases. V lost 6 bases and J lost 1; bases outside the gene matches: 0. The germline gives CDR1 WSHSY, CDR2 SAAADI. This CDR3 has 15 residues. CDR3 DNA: TGCGCCAGCAGACTAGCGGGGGGGAACACCGGGGAGCTGTTTTTT. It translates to CASRLAGGNTGELFF.

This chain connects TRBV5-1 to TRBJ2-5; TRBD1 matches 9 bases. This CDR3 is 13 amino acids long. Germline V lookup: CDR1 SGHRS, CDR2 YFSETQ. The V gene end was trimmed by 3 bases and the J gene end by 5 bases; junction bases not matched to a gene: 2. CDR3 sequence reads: CASSSGQGETQYF. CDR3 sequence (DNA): TGCGCCAGCAGCTCCGGACAGGGGGAGACCCAGTACTTC.

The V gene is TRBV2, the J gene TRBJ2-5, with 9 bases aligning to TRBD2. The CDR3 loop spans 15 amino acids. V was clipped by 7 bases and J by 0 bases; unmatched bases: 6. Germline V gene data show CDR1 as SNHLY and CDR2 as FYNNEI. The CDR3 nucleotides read TGTGCCAGCACGGCGGCGGGGGGGAACCAAGAGACCCAGTACTTC. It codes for CASTAAGGNQETQYF.

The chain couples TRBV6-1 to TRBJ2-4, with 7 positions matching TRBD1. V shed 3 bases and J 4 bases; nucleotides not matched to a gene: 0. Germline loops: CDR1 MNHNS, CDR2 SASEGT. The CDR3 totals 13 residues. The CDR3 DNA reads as TGTGCCAGCAGTGAGGGACAGAAAAACATTCAGTACTTC. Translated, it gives CASSEGQKNIQYF.

The CDR3 coding sequence is TGCGCCAGCACACCCACCCCGGGGAAAGATACGCAGTATTTT. Its translation: CASTPTPGKDTQYF. The chain is built from TRBV5-1 and TRBJ2-3, with D possibly matching TRBD2 (5 bases). CDR3 size: 14 residues. Germline V gene data show CDR1 as SGHRS and CDR2 as YFSETQ. The V and J ends lost 6 bases and 5 bases respectively, with 16 bases between them.

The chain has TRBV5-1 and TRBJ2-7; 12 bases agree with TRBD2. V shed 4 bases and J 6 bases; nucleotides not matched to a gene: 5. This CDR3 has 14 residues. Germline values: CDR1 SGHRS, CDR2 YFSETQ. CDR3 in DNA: TGCGCCAGCAGCCGACTAGCGGGAGATGTCGAGCAGTACTTC. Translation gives CASSRLAGDVEQYF.

CDR3 bases: TGCGCCAGCAGCCAAGTCCCCCAAAGCTCCTATAATTCACCCCTCCACTTT. Translated, it gives CASSQVPQSSYNSPLHF. The chain joins TRBV4-3 to TRBJ1-6; D not certain. The CDR3 has 17 residues. Germline values: CDR1 LGHNA, CDR2 YSLEER. V gave up 1 base and J gave up 0 bases, with 10 bases separating them.